Below are 5 T cell receptor beta chains sequenced from a single sample in a study of cytomegalovirus exposure and HLA in healthy donors. In the PCR, 60 Vbeta and 13 Jbeta primers were used. Only in-frame clones appear in the TCRdb table, and some are missing; sequencing was by immunoSEQ multiplex PCR. The listing contains roughly 34,000 clones. Sequenced input: PBMCs. These TCRs come from a middle-aged woman in good health and CMV-seropositive.

The chain uses TRBV27 and TRBJ2-7, with D perhaps matching TRBD1 (5 bases). The CDR3 consists of 11 residues. The V end was cut by 5 bases, the J end by 6 bases, with 8 bases between. Germline CDR1 reads MNHEY; CDR2 reads SMNVEV (reference sequence). For the CDR3, the DNA is TGTGCCAGCAGTACAGGTCCCGAGCAGTACTTC. It yields the protein CASSTGPEQYF.

The V gene is TRBV5-6, the J gene TRBJ2-3; D uncertain. CDR1 is SGHDT, CDR2 YYEEEE, per germline. The CDR3 totals 14 residues. Trimming took off 1 base at V and 1 base at J, with 7 bases between the two ends. In DNA form, the CDR3 reads TGTGCCAGCAGCTTGTTCAGCGGCACAGATACGCAGTATTTT. It is translated as CASSLFSGTDTQYF.

The chain joins TRBV25-1 to TRBJ2-5; TRBD2 is a possible D gene (6 bases). The CDR3 extends over 15 amino acids. With 2 bases removed from V and 3 bases from J, the gap between germline ends came to 13 bases. The germline V gene encodes CDR1 MGHDK and CDR2 SYGVNS. CDR3 in amino acids: CASSERLGGKETQYF. The CDR3 region has the DNA TGTGCCAGCAGTGAACGACTAGGCGGGAAAGAGACCCAGTACTTC.

The chain recombines TRBV4-2 with TRBJ1-2; no firm D call. CDR1 LGHNA and CDR2 YNFKEQ come from the germline V gene. The CDR3 has 13 amino acids. The V end lost 4 bases, the J end lost 3 bases, and 9 bases lay between the germline ends. CDR3 sequence: CASSRTLDYGYTF. The CDR3, as DNA: TGTGCCAGCAGCCGGACTTTAGACTATGGCTACACCTTC.

The CDR3 protein is CASSQLRGQGANVLTF. CDR3 nucleotide sequence: TGCGCCAGCAGCCAGCTCAGGGGGCAAGGGGCCAACGTCCTGACTTTC. The chain carries TRBV4-3 and TRBJ2-6, with TRBD1 matching over 8 bases. Trimming cost V 3 bases and J 4 bases; bases outside gene matches: 5. The CDR3 runs to 16 residues. Germline lookup yields CDR1 LGHNA and CDR2 YSLEER.